The sequence of this T cell receptor beta chain was determined in a study of cytomegalovirus exposure and HLA in healthy donors. It was with 60 Vbeta and 13 Jbeta primers that the PCR ran. This table comes from immunoSEQ multiplex PCR, and its TCRdb copy is limited to in-frame clones, with some not included. The sample has about 160,000 clones, more than 75% seen once. Notes on this clone: Its antigen is as yet unknown.

V lost 2 bases and J lost 6; bases outside the gene matches: 5. The CDR3 is 15 amino acids. The germline CDR1 and CDR2 sequences are GTSNPN and SVGIG (reference sequence). Regarding the study as a whole: For most TCR beta V segments, an earlier analysis put the productive rate at about 87% or about 30% of the time. Several top significant clusters appeared, in a later analysis, to be linked to common viral pathogens.

The source of this sequence is a man between 18 and 35 years old in good health and CMV-seropositive. The genes are TRBV30 and TRBJ2-1, with 12 bases matching TRBD2. The sample consisted of PBMCs. DNA for the CDR3: TGTGCCTGGAGTTTGGCTAGCGGGGGGGGCAATGAGCAGTTCTTC. Protein: CAWSLASGGGNEQFF.